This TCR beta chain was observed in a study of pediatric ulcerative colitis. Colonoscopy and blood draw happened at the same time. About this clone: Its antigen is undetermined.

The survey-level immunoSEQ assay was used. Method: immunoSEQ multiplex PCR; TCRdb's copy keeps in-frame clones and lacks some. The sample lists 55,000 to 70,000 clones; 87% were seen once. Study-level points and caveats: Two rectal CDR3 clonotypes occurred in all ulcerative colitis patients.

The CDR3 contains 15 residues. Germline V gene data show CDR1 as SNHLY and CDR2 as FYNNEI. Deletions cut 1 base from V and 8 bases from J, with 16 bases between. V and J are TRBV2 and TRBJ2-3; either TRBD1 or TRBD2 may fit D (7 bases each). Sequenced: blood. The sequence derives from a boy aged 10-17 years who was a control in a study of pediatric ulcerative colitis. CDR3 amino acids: CASSEGEIRGGTQYF. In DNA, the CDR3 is TGTGCCAGCAGTGAAGGAGAGATCAGGGGGGGTACGCAGTATTTT.